What follows are 9 T cell receptor beta chains derived from one specimen sequenced in a study of T cell responses to AZD1222 COVID-19 vaccine. Method: immunoSEQ multiplex PCR; TCRdb's copy keeps in-frame clones and lacks some. The profile shows about 130,000 clones, 85% to 90% of them singletons. The sequences come from peripheral blood, collected on day 0 of AZD1222 vaccination. All receptors derive from an adult in good health.

The rearrangement joins TRBV4-1 to TRBJ2-1; D not certain. Trimming stripped 0 bases from V and 0 bases from J, with 9 bases between. CDR3 length equals 16 residues. CDR1 is MGHRA and CDR2 is YSYEKL in the germline V gene. Here the CDR3 reads CASSQDFLVSYNEQFF. The CDR3 DNA is TGCGCCAGCAGCCAAGATTTCCTGGTCTCCTACAATGAGCAGTTCTTC.

The rearrangement joins TRBV24-1 to TRBJ2-5, with TRBD1 as a possible D gene (6 bases). V dropped 9 bases and J dropped 1 base, with 20 bases sitting between them. CDR3 length equals 16 residues. Germline CDR1 KGHDR, CDR2 SFDVKD. CDR3 DNA sequence: TGTGCCACCCGGCGGGCTCCAGGGGCGACCCAAGAGACCCAGTACTTC. This encodes CATRRAPGATQETQYF.

This clone was found a few times. The rearrangement uses TRBV5-4 and TRBJ2-1; 8 bases map to TRBD2. Germline lookup yields CDR1 SGHNT and CDR2 YYREEE (reference sequence). The CDR3 runs to 14 residues. V lost 4 bases and J lost 8; bases outside the gene matches: 8. The CDR3 nucleotides are TGTGCCAGCAGCCTGGGGACTAGATCCGATGAGCAGTTCTTC. This gives the protein CASSLGTRSDEQFF.

The V and J genes are TRBV7-2 and TRBJ2-7, with 8 nucleotides matching TRBD1. The junction had 9 bases not matched to a gene; V was cut back by 5 bases and J by 0 bases. This CDR3 has 16 amino acids. Germline assignment: CDR1 SGHTA and CDR2 FQGNSA. CDR3 in DNA: TGTGCCAGCAGCCCACAGAGGGACAGGCCCTCCTACGAGCAGTACTTC. Its translation is CASSPQRDRPSYEQYF.

The J gene is TRBJ2-2, the V gene TRBV27; perhaps TRBD1 as D (6 bases). The CDR3 loop spans 14 amino acids. Germline values: CDR1 MNHEY, CDR2 SMNVEV (reference sequence). Trimming pared 5 bases from V and 5 bases from J, leaving 12 bases between. The CDR3 nucleotides read TGTGCCAGCAGTCCCGCAGGACAGACCGGGGAGCTGTTTTTT. This translates into CASSPAGQTGELFF.

The gene calls are TRBV7-9 and TRBJ1-4, with 7 bases aligning to TRBD1. Germline assignment: CDR1 SEHNR and CDR2 FQNEAQ (reference sequence). With V trimmed by 1 base and J by 4 bases, 3 bases remained unmatched. CDR3 size: 15 residues. The CDR3 DNA reads TGTGCCAGCAGCTTAGGACAGGGAAATAATGAAAAACTGTTTTTT. This encodes CASSLGQGNNEKLFF.

This sequence joins TRBV6-5 and TRBJ1-1; perhaps TRBD1 as D (6 bases). The CDR3 is 13 amino acids. The germline V gene encodes CDR1 MNHEY and CDR2 SVGAGI. The V and J ends lost 1 base and 8 bases respectively, with 11 bases between them. In DNA, the CDR3 is TGTGCCAGCAGTTACTTGGGACATTCGGAAGCTTTCTTT. It specifies CASSYLGHSEAFF.

The chain has TRBV28 and TRBJ2-7, with 7 bases aligning to TRBD2. After removal of 6 bases from V and 6 bases from J, the junction contained 14 bases not matched to a gene. This CDR3 contains 15 residues. The germline V gene encodes CDR1 MDHEN and CDR2 SYDVKM. The CDR3 DNA reads as TGTGCCAGCAGAGAAACCCACATCACTAGCGCCGAGCAGTACTTC. The encoded protein is CASRETHITSAEQYF.

The chain couples TRBV2 to TRBJ1-4; 10 nucleotides agree with TRBD1. V was clipped by 7 bases and J by 8 bases; unmatched bases: 16. This CDR3 spans 17 amino acids. In germline, CDR1 is SNHLY, CDR2 FYNNEI. The CDR3 coding sequence is TGTGCCAGCAAATCACCCGTGGTGGGGACAGGGGTGGAAAAACTGTTTTTT. Amino acids: CASKSPVVGTGVEKLFF.